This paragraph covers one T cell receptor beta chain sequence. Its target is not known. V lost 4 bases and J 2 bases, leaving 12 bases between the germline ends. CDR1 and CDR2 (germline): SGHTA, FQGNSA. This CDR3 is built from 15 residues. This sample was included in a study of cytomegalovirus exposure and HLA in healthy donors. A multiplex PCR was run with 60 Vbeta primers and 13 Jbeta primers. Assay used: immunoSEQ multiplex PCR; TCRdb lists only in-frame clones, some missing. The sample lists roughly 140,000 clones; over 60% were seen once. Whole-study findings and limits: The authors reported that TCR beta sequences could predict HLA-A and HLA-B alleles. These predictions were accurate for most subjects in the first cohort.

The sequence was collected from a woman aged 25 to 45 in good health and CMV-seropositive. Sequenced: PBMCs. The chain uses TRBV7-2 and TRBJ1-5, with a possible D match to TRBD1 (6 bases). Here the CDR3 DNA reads TGTGCCAGCAGCTCGCAGGGGCTTGGCAATCAGCCCCAGCATTTT. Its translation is CASSSQGLGNQPQHF.